This T cell receptor (beta chain) is drawn from a study of blood T cell repertoires in COVID-19. Sequenced by immunoSEQ multiplex PCR; TCRdb stores in-frame clones only, minus some. The repertoire holds some 220,000 clones, with 82% as singletons. This CDR3 contains 17 residues. Germline CDR1 is SEHNR and CDR2 is FQNEAQ (reference sequence). The ends lost 5 bases at V and 0 bases at J; junction bases unmatched: 10. The chain joins TRBV7-9 to TRBJ1-3, with TRBD1 matching 7 bases. The receptor was derived from a woman aged 70-85 years with COVID-19, enrolled during active disease. The sequenced sample consisted of peripheral blood. The CDR3 DNA is TGTGCCAGCAGCACCTCGGGACAGACTCTCTCTGGAAACACCATATATTTT. Encoded protein: CASSTSGQTLSGNTIYF.